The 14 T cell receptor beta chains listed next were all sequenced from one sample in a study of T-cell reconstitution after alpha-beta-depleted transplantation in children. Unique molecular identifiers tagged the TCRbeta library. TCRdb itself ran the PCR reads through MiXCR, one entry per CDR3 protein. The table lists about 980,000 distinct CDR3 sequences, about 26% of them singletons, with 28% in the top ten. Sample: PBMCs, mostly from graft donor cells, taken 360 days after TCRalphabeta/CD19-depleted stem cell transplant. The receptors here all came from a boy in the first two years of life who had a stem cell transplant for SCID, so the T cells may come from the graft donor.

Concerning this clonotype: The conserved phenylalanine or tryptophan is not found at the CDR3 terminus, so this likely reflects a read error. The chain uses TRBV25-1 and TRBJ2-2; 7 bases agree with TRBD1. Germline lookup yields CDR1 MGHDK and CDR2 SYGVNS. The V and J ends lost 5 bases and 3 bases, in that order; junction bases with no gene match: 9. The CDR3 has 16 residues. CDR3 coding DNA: TGTGCCAGCAGTCTTAGACAGGGACGGGACACCGGGGAGCTGTTTCTT. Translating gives CASSLRQGRDTGELFL.

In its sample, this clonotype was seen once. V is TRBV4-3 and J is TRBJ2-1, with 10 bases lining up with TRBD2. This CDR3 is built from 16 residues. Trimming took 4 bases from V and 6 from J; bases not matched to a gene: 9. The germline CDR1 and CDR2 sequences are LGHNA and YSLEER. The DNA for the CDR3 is TGCGCCAGCAGCCCCAACCGAGCGGGGGGGCGCAATGAGCAGTTCTTC. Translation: CASSPNRAGGRNEQFF.

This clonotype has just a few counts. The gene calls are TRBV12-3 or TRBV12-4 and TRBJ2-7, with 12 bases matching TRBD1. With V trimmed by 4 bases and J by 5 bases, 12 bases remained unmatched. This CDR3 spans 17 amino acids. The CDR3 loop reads CASSSSRDRGRRDEQYF. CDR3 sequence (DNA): TGTGCCAGCAGTTCTTCCCGGGACAGGGGGCGAAGAGACGAGCAGTACTTC.

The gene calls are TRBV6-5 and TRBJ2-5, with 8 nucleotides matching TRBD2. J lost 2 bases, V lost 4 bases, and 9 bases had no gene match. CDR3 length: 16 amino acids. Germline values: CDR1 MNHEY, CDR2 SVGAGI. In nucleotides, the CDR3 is TGTGCCAGCAGTTCAGATCTTAGACTAGCGCAAGAGACCCAGTACTTC. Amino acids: CASSSDLRLAQETQYF.

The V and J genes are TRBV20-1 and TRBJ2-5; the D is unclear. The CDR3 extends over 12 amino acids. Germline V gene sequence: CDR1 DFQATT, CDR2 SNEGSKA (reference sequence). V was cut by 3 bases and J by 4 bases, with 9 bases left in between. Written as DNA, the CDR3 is TGCAGTGCTAGGGCCCCGGGAGAGACCCAGTACTTC. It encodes CSARAPGETQYF.

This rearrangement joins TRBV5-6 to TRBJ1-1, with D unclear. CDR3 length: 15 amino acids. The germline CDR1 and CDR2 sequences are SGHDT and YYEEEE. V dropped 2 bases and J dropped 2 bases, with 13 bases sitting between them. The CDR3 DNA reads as TGTGCCAGCAGCTTCAGATCGGGTGTAAACACTGAAGCTTTCTTT. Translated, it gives CASSFRSGVNTEAFF.

In DNA, the CDR3 is TGTGCCAGCAGTTTCGTCCCCCCGACTAGCGGGAAAGAGACCCAGTACTTC. Its translation: CASSFVPPTSGKETQYF. The V and J genes are TRBV12-3 or TRBV12-4 and TRBJ2-5, with TRBD2 matching over 11 bases. The CDR3 is made up of 17 amino acids. J lost 3 bases, V lost 3 bases, and 9 bases had no gene match.

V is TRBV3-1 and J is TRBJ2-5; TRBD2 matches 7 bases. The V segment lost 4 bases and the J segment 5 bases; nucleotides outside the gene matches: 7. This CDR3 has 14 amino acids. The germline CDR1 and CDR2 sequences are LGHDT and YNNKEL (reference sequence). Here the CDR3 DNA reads TGTGCCAGCAGCCCACCTGGACTAGACGAGACCCAGTACTTC. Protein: CASSPPGLDETQYF.

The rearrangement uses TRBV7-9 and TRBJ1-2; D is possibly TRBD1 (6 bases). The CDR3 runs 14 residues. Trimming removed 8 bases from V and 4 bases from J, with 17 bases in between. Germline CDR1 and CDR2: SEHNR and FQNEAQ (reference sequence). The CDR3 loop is CASGEDRRPYGYTF. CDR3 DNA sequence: TGTGCCAGCGGCGAGGACAGAAGACCCTATGGCTACACCTTC.

CDR3 sequence: CASSFERTEPMNTEAFF. Written as DNA, the CDR3 is TGTGCCAGCAGCTTCGAAAGGACAGAGCCCATGAACACTGAAGCTTTCTTT. V gene TRBV7-2 combines with J gene TRBJ1-1; a possible D gene is TRBD1 (6 bases). Germline CDR1 SGHTA, CDR2 FQGNSA. This CDR3 is 17 amino acids long. The ends were cut back, 3 bases at V and 0 bases at J, with 17 bases in the middle.

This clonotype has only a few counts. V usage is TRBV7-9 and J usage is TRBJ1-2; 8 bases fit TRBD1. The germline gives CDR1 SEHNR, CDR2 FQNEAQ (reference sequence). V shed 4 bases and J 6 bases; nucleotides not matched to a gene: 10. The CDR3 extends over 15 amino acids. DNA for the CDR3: TGTGCCAGCAGCTCTAAGGACAGGGTGGGTAATGGCTACACCTTC. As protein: CASSSKDRVGNGYTF.

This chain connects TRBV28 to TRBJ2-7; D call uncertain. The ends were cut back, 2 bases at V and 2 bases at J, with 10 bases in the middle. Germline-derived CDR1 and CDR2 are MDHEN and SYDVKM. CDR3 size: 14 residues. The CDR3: CASSLVSLTYEQYF. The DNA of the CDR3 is TGTGCCAGCAGTTTAGTCTCCCTAACCTACGAGCAGTACTTC.

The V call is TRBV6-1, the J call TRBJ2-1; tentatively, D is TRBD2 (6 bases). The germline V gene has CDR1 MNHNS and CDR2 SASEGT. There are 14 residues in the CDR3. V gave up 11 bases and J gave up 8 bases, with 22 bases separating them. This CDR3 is CAYPPTRRVHEQFF. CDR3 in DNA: TGTGCCTATCCACCGACTAGGCGGGTCCATGAGCAGTTCTTC.

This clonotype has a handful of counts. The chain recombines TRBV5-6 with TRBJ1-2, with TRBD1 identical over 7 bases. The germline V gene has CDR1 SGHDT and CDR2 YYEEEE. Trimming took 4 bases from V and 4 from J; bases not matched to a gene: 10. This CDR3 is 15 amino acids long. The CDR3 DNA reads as TGTGCCAGCAGCAACGGACAGGTTCCGTCCTATGGCTACACCTTC. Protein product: CASSNGQVPSYGYTF. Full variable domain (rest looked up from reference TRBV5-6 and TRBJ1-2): DAGVTQSPTHLIKTRGQQVTLRCSPKSGHDTVSWYQQALGQGPQFIFQYYEEEERQRGNFPDRFSGHQFPNYSSELNVNALLLGDSALYLCASSNGQVPSYGYTFGSGTRLTVV.